This T cell receptor (beta chain) is from a study of T cell clones after liver transplantation. The wider study: Until 12-24 months post-transplant, subjects got standard immunosuppression and no induction. Findings of the study overall: Conclusions were preliminary, with small, heterogeneous patient groups. Rather than being deleted, graft donor-reactive T cells may have moved into the graft.

Thawed unstimulated PBMCs were FACS-sorted by CD3, CD4 and CD8 into two populations. Germline values: CDR1 SGHVS, CDR2 FNYEAQ. There are 17 residues in the CDR3. The germline V and J ends were trimmed by 4 bases and 0 bases, with 16 bases remaining between them. The protocol was immunoSEQ multiplex PCR, while the TCRdb copy is restricted to in-frame clones and leaves out a portion. The sample has about 78,000 clones; roughly 80% are singletons. This clone was observed a single time. Its matching antigen is unknown. The chain joins TRBV7-6 to TRBJ1-3; weak D call: TRBD1 (6 bases). The starting material was CD4+ T cells from blood, obtained before liver transplant. The receptor was isolated from a human donor who received a liver transplant. This CDR3 reads CASSSLRGHRSGNTIYF. DNA for the CDR3: TGTGCCAGCAGCTCCCTTCGGGGACACCGCTCTGGAAACACCATATATTTT.